These T cell receptor beta chains were read from a single sample in a study of T cell repertoires in cytomegalovirus infection. These receptors lack a known antigen. TCRdb reprocessed the reads with MiXCR, giving one entry per CDR3 protein. The sample carries around 100,000 distinct CDR3 sequences, roughly 41% recorded once. Sequenced here: CD8+ T cells from cultured PBMCs, sampled from culture after CMV antigen stimulation. The receptors were sampled from a human donor in good health (CMV status not recorded). Some clones in this sample may be carry-over from other donors' samples. Each CDR3 is given with its conserved first and last residue. Expanded clones get a size class; other rows say once, few or many, or leave the size out.

CDR3aa	abundance	v_gene
CASSREGLAGDTQYF	many	TRBV6-2/TRBV6-3
CASSSTGTEELFF	-	TRBV12-3/TRBV12-4
CASTAGGQPQHF	many	TRBV19
CASSQGAEVGRGAYNEQFF	many	TRBV4-1
CASKINEGGETQYF	few	TRBV7-2
CASSFGQMNTEAFF	few	TRBV7-9
CASSLVREYNEQFF	once	TRBV5-1
CASSGNRAIPISTDTQYF	-	TRBV28
CASSQLTSGGYEQYF	few	TRBV4-1
CSVIAGLRDTEAFF	-	TRBV29-1
CASSHTGRNTEAFF	-	TRBV4-1
CASSPPSGGAEDTQYF	-	TRBV18
CASRNGPNEKLFF	many	TRBV7-9
CASSWGQGDDTDTQYF	-	TRBV12-3/TRBV12-4
CATSDLPRTDTQYF	-	TRBV24-1
CAISADREAFF	-	TRBV10-3
CASSLGSADTQYF	once	TRBV7-2
CASSLGTGVYQPQHF	-	TRBV19
CASSNPRGHAIHTGELFF	few	TRBV7-9
CATSDLWGGNTGELFF	many	TRBV24-1
CASSPRDRENYGYTF	few	TRBV7-8